The 26 T cell receptor beta chains reported below all come from one sample, sequenced in a study of radiotherapy plus CTLA-4 blockade in lung cancer. Clones were sequenced by immunoSEQ multiplex PCR, and TCRdb holds only the in-frame ones, with some missing. The repertoire holds about 47,000 clones, with approximately 79% as singletons. Source: peripheral blood, taken from a patient treated with radiotherapy plus ipilimumab. The source is a human donor with non-small cell lung cancer who had stable disease on radiotherapy plus ipilimumab.

This clone was observed a few times. The rearrangement joins TRBV6-1 to TRBJ2-1; 7 bases map to TRBD2. Germline trimming cut 9 bases from V and 2 bases from J; bases unmatched to any gene: 10. In germline, CDR1 is MNHNS, CDR2 SASEGT. The CDR3 is made up of 15 amino acids. CDR3 region: CASRRLALPYNEQFF. The DNA of the CDR3 is TGTGCCAGTCGACGACTAGCTCTCCCCTACAATGAGCAGTTCTTC.

DNA of the CDR3: TGTGCCAGCAGGGACATGCACTCTGGGGCCAACGTCCTGACTTTC. Residues: CASRDMHSGANVLTF. V is TRBV6-1 and J is TRBJ2-6; possible D gene TRBD1, 5 bases. Trimming removed 6 bases from V and 0 bases from J, with 9 bases in between. The CDR3 has 15 residues. Germline values: CDR1 MNHNS, CDR2 SASEGT.

The chain recombines TRBV28 with TRBJ1-4; D gene ambiguous. Per the germline V gene, CDR1 is MDHEN and CDR2 is SYDVKM. The CDR3 covers 15 residues. V lost 10 bases to trimming and J lost 7 bases, with 22 bases between them. The CDR3 region has the DNA TGTGCCACTAACTTTAGAGAGAGGGATGGTGAAAAACTGTTTTTT. Protein product: CATNFRERDGEKLFF.

The chain uses TRBV28 and TRBJ1-4; 8 bases are a match to TRBD1. This CDR3 region has 15 residues. The V segment lost 5 bases and the J segment 0 bases; nucleotides outside the gene matches: 2. Per germline, CDR1 MDHEN and CDR2 SYDVKM. CDR3 amino acids: CASSTQGATNEKLFF. The CDR3 DNA sequence: TGTGCCAGCAGTACACAGGGGGCAACTAATGAAAAACTGTTTTTT.

The J gene is TRBJ2-2, the V gene TRBV7-6; D might be TRBD1 (6 bases). Deletions cut 3 bases from V and 2 bases from J, with 10 bases between. CDR1 and CDR2 (germline): SGHVS, FNYEAQ. The CDR3 is made up of 15 amino acids. CDR3 amino acids: CASSFSDRNTGELFF. For the CDR3, the DNA is TGTGCCAGCAGCTTTTCGGACAGAAACACCGGGGAGCTGTTTTTT. The variable domain in full, completed from reference TRBV7-6 and TRBJ2-2, reads GAGVSQSPRYKVTKRGQDVALRCDPISGHVSLYWYRQALGQGPEFLTYFNYEAQQDKSGLPNDRFSAERPEGSISTLTIQRTEQRDSAMYRCASSFSDRNTGELFFGEGSRLTVL.

This chain uses TRBV9 with TRBJ1-1, with 9 positions matching TRBD1. Germline CDR1 reads SGDLS; CDR2 reads YYNGEE. The CDR3 covers 15 residues. The V segment lost 4 bases and the J segment 6 bases; nucleotides outside the gene matches: 10. For the CDR3, the DNA is TGTGCCAGCAGCCGCGGACAGGGGAAGGTGGCTGAAGCTTTCTTT. The encoded protein is CASSRGQGKVAEAFF.

This clone was seen just once. The gene calls are TRBV10-1 and TRBJ2-2; TRBD1 matches 10 bases. From germline, CDR1 is WNHNN and CDR2 SYGVQD (reference sequence). This CDR3 is built from 15 residues. The trim removed 3 bases at V and 7 bases at J, leaving 5 bases unmatched. DNA for the CDR3: TGCGCCAGCAGTGAACGGGGACAGGGGATCGGGGAGCTGTTTTTT. Residues: CASSERGQGIGELFF.

The gene calls are TRBV6-5 and TRBJ2-5; 7 bases are shared with TRBD1. Per the germline V gene, CDR1 is MNHEY and CDR2 is SVGAGI. V gave up 4 bases and J gave up 7 bases; unmatched junction bases: 9. The CDR3 covers 14 residues. The CDR3 DNA is TGTGCCAGCAGTTCCTATGACAGGGTTGGGACCCAGTACTTC. Protein sequence: CASSSYDRVGTQYF.

This chain joins TRBV4-1 and TRBJ1-3; 8 bases align to TRBD1. The length of the CDR3 is 15 residues. Trimming took 5 bases from V and 6 from J; bases not matched to a gene: 9. The V gene's germline CDR1 is MGHRA and CDR2 YSYEKL. This CDR3 reads CASSSRTGRENTIYF. DNA for the CDR3: TGCGCCAGCAGCTCGCGGACAGGGAGGGAAAACACCATATATTTT.

This rearrangement joins TRBV2 to TRBJ1-2; possibly TRBD1 for D (5 bases). V was shortened by 8 bases and J by 1 base, with 8 bases between the two germline ends. CDR3 length: 12 residues. CDR1 SNHLY and CDR2 FYNNEI come from the germline V gene. CDR3 residues: CASGALNYGYTF. The CDR3 nucleotides are TGTGCCAGCGGGGCTCTTAACTATGGCTACACCTTC. Full variable domain (missing parts from reference TRBV2 and TRBJ1-2): EPEVTQTPSHQVTQMGQEVILRCVPISNHLYFYWYRQILGQKVEFLVSFYNNEISEKSEIFDDQFSVERPDGSNFTLKIRSTKLEDSAMYFCASGALNYGYTFGSGTRLTVV.

The genes are TRBV2 and TRBJ1-1; possibly TRBD1 for D (5 bases). The V end was cut by 6 bases, the J end by 2 bases, with 16 bases between. This CDR3 has 15 amino acids. Germline CDR1 SNHLY, CDR2 FYNNEI. The CDR3 loop reads CASSGARLTNTEAFF. CDR3 bases: TGTGCCAGCAGCGGGGCCCGGCTAACTAACACTGAAGCTTTCTTT.

This clone was seen more than once but under ten times. The rearrangement joins TRBV12-5 to TRBJ2-2; 7 bases map to TRBD1. This CDR3 comprises 14 residues. Trimming took 7 bases from V and 4 from J; bases not matched to a gene: 6. Germline V lookup: CDR1 LGHNT, CDR2 FRNRAP. The CDR3 nucleotides are TGTGCTAGTGTTCTGACAGGGTCCACCGGGGAGCTGTTTTTT. Its protein is CASVLTGSTGELFF.

Here the CDR3 reads CASSLRGTAQGELFF. CDR3 sequence (DNA): TGTGCCAGCAGCCTTCGAGGGACCGCCCAGGGGGAGCTGTTTTTT. The gene calls are TRBV7-2 and TRBJ2-2; D tentatively fits TRBD1 or TRBD2 (5 bases each). The CDR3 covers 15 residues. In germline, CDR1 is SGHTA, CDR2 FQGNSA. V was trimmed by 5 bases and J by 8 bases, leaving 18 bases between them. The complete variable domain, with remaining parts taken from reference TRBV7-2 and TRBJ2-2, reads GAGVSQSPSNKVTEKGKDVELRCDPISGHTALYWYRQSLGQGLEFLIYFQGNSAPDKSGLPSDRFSAERTGGSVSTLTIQRTQQEDSAVYLCASSLRGTAQGELFFGEGSRLTVL.

This chain connects TRBV4-2 to TRBJ2-2; D perhaps matches TRBD1 (6 bases). Trimming took 1 base from V and 1 from J, leaving 7 bases between them. The CDR3 length is 15 residues. Germline-derived CDR1 and CDR2 are LGHNA and YNFKEQ. CDR3 DNA: TGTGCCAGCAGCCAAGTACAGGGGAACACCGGGGAGCTGTTTTTT. This codes for CASSQVQGNTGELFF.

The chain combines TRBV21-1 with TRBJ2-4; the table's D call, TRBD1, has no DNA check behind it. TRBV21-1 is marked as a pseudogene. The CDR3 consists of 16 residues. This chain's CDR3 is CASSKDGRRAKNIQYF. The CDR3 DNA reads as TGTGCCAGCAGCAAAGACGGCAGGCGAGCCAAAAACATTCAGTACTTC.

In this sample, this clone turned up a few times. The J gene is TRBJ1-2, the V gene TRBV18; D is undetermined. Looked up from germline, CDR1 is KGHSH and CDR2 is LQKENI. The CDR3 has 13 residues. The V gene lost 0 bases and the J gene lost 3 bases, with 5 bases spanning the gap. CDR3 protein: CASSPPADYGYTF. CDR3 sequence (DNA): TGTGCCAGCTCACCACCGGCAGACTATGGCTACACCTTC.

The chain joins TRBV4-3 to TRBJ2-2, with a tentative D call TRBD2 (5 bases). Germline V gives CDR1 LGHNA, CDR2 YSLEER. This CDR3 region has 18 residues. V was shortened by 0 bases and J by 0 bases, with 14 bases between the two germline ends. The CDR3 loop is CASSQDLRGQANTGELFF. In DNA, the CDR3 is TGCGCCAGCAGCCAAGATCTGAGAGGGCAGGCGAACACCGGGGAGCTGTTTTTT.

The chain links TRBV4-1 to TRBJ1-2, with D possibly matching TRBD1 (5 bases). V lost 0 bases and J lost 2, with 13 bases in between. The V gene's germline CDR1 is MGHRA and CDR2 YSYEKL. The CDR3 is made up of 16 amino acids. The CDR3 is CASSQDEGPLNYGYTF. DNA of the CDR3: TGCGCCAGCAGCCAAGACGAGGGACCTCTGAACTATGGCTACACCTTC.

The sample holds a few counts of this clone. This sequence joins TRBV29-1 and TRBJ2-1; weak D call: TRBD1 (8 bases). The CDR3 contains 12 residues. Germline assignment: CDR1 SQVTM and CDR2 ANQGSEA. V was cut by 7 bases and J by 9 bases, with 16 bases left in between. The CDR3 sequence is CSENTGGGEQFF. CDR3 coding DNA: TGCAGCGAGAACACAGGGGGGGGTGAGCAGTTCTTC.

The sample holds a few counts of this clone. The V call is TRBV7-9, the J call TRBJ1-5, with TRBD1 as a possible D gene (5 bases). V shed 8 bases and J shed 3 bases, with 11 bases lying between them. The CDR3 runs to 13 residues. Germline CDR1 SEHNR, CDR2 FQNEAQ (reference sequence). CDR3 amino acids: CASARGANQPQHF. In DNA form, the CDR3 reads TGTGCCAGCGCGAGGGGAGCCAATCAGCCCCAGCATTTT.

The chain employs TRBV7-8 and TRBJ2-5; D might be TRBD1 (5 bases). The J call could be wrong; TRBJ2-7 is a better fit for the DNA end. Germline loops: CDR1 SGHVS, CDR2 FQNEAQ. The CDR3 runs to 14 residues. CDR3: CASSSQGLTYEQYF. The CDR3 DNA sequence: TGTGCCAGCAGCTCCCAGGGCCTTACCTACGAGCAGTACTTC.

V and J are TRBV5-4 and TRBJ1-6; D remains unclear. Germline loops: CDR1 SGHNT, CDR2 YYREEE (reference sequence). Trimming cost V 4 bases and J 8 bases, with 16 bases left between them. The CDR3 has 15 residues. In DNA form, the CDR3 reads TGTGCCAGCAGCCCTTCTCTGGGGAGGGATTCACCCCTCCACTTT. Translated: CASSPSLGRDSPLHF.

The V gene is TRBV7-2, the J gene TRBJ2-5; D possibly corresponds to TRBD2 (6 bases). The CDR3 extends over 15 amino acids. Germline-derived CDR1 and CDR2 are SGHTA and FQGNSA. V lost 5 bases and J lost 5, with 18 bases in between. The CDR3 is CASSQRGDRLETQYF. CDR3 sequence (DNA): TGTGCCAGCAGCCAGCGCGGGGATCGGTTGGAGACCCAGTACTTC.

This clone turned up a few times. The chain combines TRBV19 with TRBJ1-2; D not resolved. Trimming cost V 3 bases and J 3 bases, with 5 bases left between them. The length of the CDR3 is 12 residues. The V gene's germline CDR1 is LNHDA and CDR2 SQIVND (reference sequence). Here the CDR3 reads CASSINDYGYTF. DNA of the CDR3: TGTGCCAGTAGTATTAATGACTATGGCTACACCTTC.

The chain employs TRBV30 and TRBJ1-3; a weak D match, TRBD1 (5 bases). The germline gives CDR1 GTSNPN, CDR2 SVGIG (reference sequence). The CDR3 contains 16 residues. V gave up 5 bases and J gave up 7 bases, with 24 bases separating them. The CDR3 here is CAWGRLSGFGGNTIYF. The CDR3 nucleotides are TGTGCCTGGGGACGCCTTTCAGGGTTCGGTGGGAACACCATATATTTT.

CDR3 sequence: CASSLQGTAEAFF. The CDR3 DNA follows: TGTGCCAGCAGTTTACAGGGGACTGCTGAAGCTTTCTTT. V is TRBV5-4 and J is TRBJ1-1, with 7 bases lining up with TRBD1. The CDR3 extends over 13 amino acids. The junction had 7 bases not matched to a gene; V was cut back by 5 bases and J by 6 bases. Germline V gives CDR1 SGHNT, CDR2 YYREEE (reference sequence).